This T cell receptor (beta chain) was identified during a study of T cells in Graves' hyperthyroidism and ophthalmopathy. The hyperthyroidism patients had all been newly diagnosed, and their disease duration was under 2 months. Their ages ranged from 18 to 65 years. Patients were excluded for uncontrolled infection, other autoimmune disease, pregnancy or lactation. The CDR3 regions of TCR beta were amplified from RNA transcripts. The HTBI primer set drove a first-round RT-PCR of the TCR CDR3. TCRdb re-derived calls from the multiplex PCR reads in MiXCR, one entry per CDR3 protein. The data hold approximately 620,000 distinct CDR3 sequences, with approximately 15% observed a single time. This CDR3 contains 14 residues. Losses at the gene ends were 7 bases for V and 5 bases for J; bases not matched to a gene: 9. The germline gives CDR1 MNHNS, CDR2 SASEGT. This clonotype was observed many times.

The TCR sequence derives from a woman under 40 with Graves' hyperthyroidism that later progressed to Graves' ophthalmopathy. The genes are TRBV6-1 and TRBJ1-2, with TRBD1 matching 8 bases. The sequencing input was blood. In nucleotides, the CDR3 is TGTGCCAGCACCGACAGGGGCGCGCGGTATGGCTACACCTTC. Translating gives CASTDRGARYGYTF.